Following are 21 T cell receptor beta chains from one sample sequenced in a study of blood T cell repertoires in COVID-19. Some clones are missing from TCRdb's copy, which holds only in-frame ones; the method was immunoSEQ multiplex PCR. The sample lists 210,000 or so clones; roughly 88% were seen once. The specimen sequenced was peripheral blood. The receptors were sampled from a man between 18 and 35 years old with active or convalescent COVID-19.

The J gene is TRBJ2-7, the V gene TRBV7-6; 7 nucleotides line up with TRBD2. Germline values: CDR1 SGHVS, CDR2 FNYEAQ. This CDR3 has 17 residues. The J segment lost 6 bases and the V segment lost 5 bases, leaving 19 bases of the junction unmatched. In nucleotides, the CDR3 is TGTGCCAGCAGCGCCCCCGTGGGACTGGCGCGGGGGTCCGAGCAGTACTTC. As protein: CASSAPVGLARGSEQYF.

The gene calls are TRBV20-1 and TRBJ1-1, with D perhaps TRBD1 (5 bases). The V gene lost 1 base and the J gene lost 11 bases, with 11 bases spanning the gap. The germline V gene encodes CDR1 DFQATT and CDR2 SNEGSKA (reference sequence). The CDR3 runs 11 residues. The chain's CDR3 is CSARVRDGAFF. The CDR3 DNA sequence: TGCAGTGCTAGAGTGCGGGACGGGGCTTTCTTT.

The chain links TRBV7-9 to TRBJ1-3; D perhaps matches TRBD1 (6 bases). This CDR3 region has 16 residues. Trimming cost V 3 bases and J 2 bases, with 14 bases left between them. The germline gives CDR1 SEHNR, CDR2 FQNEAQ (reference sequence). This CDR3 is CASSLYGQHPGNTIYF. The CDR3 DNA reads as TGTGCCAGCAGCTTGTACGGACAGCATCCTGGAAACACCATATATTTT.

Only a few counts were recorded for this clone. V is TRBV9 and J is TRBJ2-5; no reliable D call. V lost 0 bases to trimming and J lost 5 bases, with 14 bases between them. CDR3 size: 15 residues. CDR1 and CDR2 from the germline V gene are SGDLS and YYNGEE. CDR3 in DNA: TGTGCCAGCAGCGTAGCGCCAGGCTCCGAGGAGACCCAGTACTTC. This gives the protein CASSVAPGSEETQYF.

This chain joins TRBV4-1 and TRBJ1-1; 9 bases match TRBD1. Germline CDR1 MGHRA, CDR2 YSYEKL. CDR3 length equals 15 residues. V lost 1 base, J lost 6 bases, and 6 bases stayed unmatched. The DNA of the CDR3 is TGCGCCAGCAGCCAAGTCGGACAGGGGTGGTCTGAAGCTTTCTTT. This codes for CASSQVGQGWSEAFF.

The gene calls are TRBV3-1 (or the pseudogene TRBV3-2) and TRBJ2-1; possible D gene TRBD2, 6 bases. This CDR3 spans 15 amino acids. From germline, CDR1 is LGHDT and CDR2 YNNKEL (reference sequence). The V end lost 1 base, the J end lost 3 bases, and 10 bases lay between the germline ends. The CDR3 region is CASSQGGSGYNEQFF. Here the CDR3 DNA reads TGTGCCAGCAGCCAAGGTGGTAGCGGCTACAATGAGCAGTTCTTC.

V is TRBV24-1 and J is TRBJ1-5, with 8 bases that match TRBD1. The CDR3 extends over 18 amino acids. The V segment lost 4 bases and the J segment 4 bases; nucleotides outside the gene matches: 14. Germline CDR1 and CDR2: KGHDR and SFDVKD. The CDR3 DNA sequence: TGTGCCACCAGTGACCCCTCCCAGGGGGCGAGGGGGAATCAGCCCCAGCATTTT. It specifies CATSDPSQGARGNQPQHF.

The gene calls are TRBV4-3 and TRBJ1-2; D unresolved. This CDR3 comprises 15 residues. V shed 1 base and J shed 4 bases, with 13 bases lying between them. Per germline, CDR1 LGHNA and CDR2 YSLEER. The CDR3 region is CASSQGPGALYGYTF. CDR3 nucleotide sequence: TGCGCCAGCAGCCAAGGTCCCGGAGCCCTCTATGGCTACACCTTC.

This chain links TRBV10-3 with TRBJ1-2, with TRBD1 identical over 8 bases. The CDR3 runs to 14 residues. Germline loops: CDR1 ENHRY, CDR2 SYGVKD. Unmatched junction bases numbered 5, after V lost 6 bases and J lost 2 bases. The CDR3 coding sequence is TGTGCCATCAGCCCGGGACAGGCCAACTATGGCTACACCTTC. Amino acids: CAISPGQANYGYTF.

This chain connects TRBV19 to TRBJ1-1; D not certain. Germline V gene lookup returns CDR1 LNHDA and CDR2 SQIVND (reference sequence). The CDR3 has 13 residues. V dropped 3 bases and J dropped 1 base, with 6 bases sitting between them. The CDR3: CASSMSRNTEAFF. CDR3 bases: TGTGCCAGTAGTATGTCGAGGAACACTGAAGCTTTCTTT.

CDR3 bases: TGTGCCAGCAGCTTAGGGCTAGCGGGAGGTTACAATGAGCAGTTCTTC. It translates to CASSLGLAGGYNEQFF. V is TRBV11-3 and J is TRBJ2-1, with TRBD2 matching 11 bases. The CDR3 covers 16 residues. The germline CDR1 and CDR2 sequences are SGHNT and YENEEA. With V trimmed by 1 base and J by 4 bases, 3 bases remained unmatched.

The chain combines TRBV27 with TRBJ1-2; 9 nucleotides line up with TRBD1. V lost 6 bases and J lost 2; bases outside the gene matches: 7. The germline gives CDR1 MNHEY, CDR2 SMNVEV (reference sequence). The CDR3 sequence is 15 residues long. CDR3 DNA sequence: TGTGCCAGCAGGGCCTTGACAGGGGGGAACTATGGCTACACCTTC. It is translated as CASRALTGGNYGYTF.

V gene TRBV24-1 combines with J gene TRBJ1-5; 7 bases map to TRBD1. This CDR3 is 15 amino acids long. V trimming: 4 bases; J trimming: 1 base; junction bases outside the gene matches: 3. CDR1 KGHDR and CDR2 SFDVKD come from the germline V gene. The CDR3 nucleotides read TGTGCCACCAGTGACGAGGGACAGAGCAATCAGCCCCAGCATTTT. It translates to CATSDEGQSNQPQHF.

The chain recombines TRBV5-1 with TRBJ2-7, with TRBD2 identical over 13 bases. This CDR3 spans 15 amino acids. V was clipped by 4 bases and J by 6 bases; unmatched bases: 7. From germline, CDR1 is SGHRS and CDR2 YFSETQ. The CDR3 reads CASSEGLAGASEQYF. In nucleotides, the CDR3 is TGCGCCAGCAGCGAAGGACTAGCGGGAGCTAGCGAGCAGTACTTC.

The V call is TRBV7-8, the J call TRBJ1-4; no firm D call. V was cut by 5 bases and J by 7 bases, with 11 bases left in between. Germline V gene lookup returns CDR1 SGHVS and CDR2 FQNEAQ. The CDR3 length is 13 residues. The CDR3 region has the DNA TGTGCCAGCAGCATGAGCCATACTGAAAAACTGTTTTTT. Encoded protein: CASSMSHTEKLFF.

J is TRBJ2-7 and V is TRBV11-1, with 8 nucleotides matching TRBD1. The germline V gene has CDR1 SGHAT and CDR2 FQDESV (reference sequence). This CDR3 comprises 13 residues. V shed 6 bases, J shed 3 bases, and the junction held 4 bases outside the gene matches. The CDR3 sequence: CASRNRGNYEQYF. CDR3 in DNA: TGTGCCAGCAGAAACAGGGGGAACTACGAGCAGTACTTC. The whole variable domain, remainder taken from reference TRBV11-1 and TRBJ2-7, is EAEVAQSPRYKITEKSQAVAFWCDPISGHATLYWYRQILGQGPELLVQFQDESVVDDSQLPKDRFSAERLKGVDSTLKIQPAELGDSAMYLCASRNRGNYEQYFGPGTRLTVT.

V gene TRBV18 combines with J gene TRBJ2-2, with 7 bases that match TRBD1. The germline V gene encodes CDR1 KGHSH and CDR2 LQKENI. The CDR3 sequence is 18 residues long. V shed 0 bases and J 1 base; nucleotides not matched to a gene: 8. The chain's CDR3 is CASSPPIGTGENTGELFF. For the CDR3, the DNA is TGTGCCAGCTCACCACCGATAGGAACAGGGGAGAACACCGGGGAGCTGTTTTTT.

The chain combines TRBV3-1 (or the pseudogene TRBV3-2) with TRBJ1-1, with D uncertain. The CDR3 has 11 residues. Deletions cut 4 bases from V and 4 bases from J, with 4 bases between. CDR1 and CDR2 from the germline V gene are LGHDT and YNNKEL (reference sequence). The CDR3 loop is CASSRATEAFF. CDR3 sequence (DNA): TGTGCCAGCAGCCGAGCCACTGAAGCTTTCTTT.

J is TRBJ2-7 and V is TRBV27; no reliable D call. The ends were cut back, 1 base at V and 0 bases at J, with 7 bases in the middle. This CDR3 comprises 14 residues. In germline, CDR1 is MNHEY, CDR2 SMNVEV (reference sequence). The CDR3: CASSLFRSSYEQYF. CDR3 nucleotides: TGTGCCAGCAGTTTATTCCGGAGCTCCTACGAGCAGTACTTC.

The chain recombines TRBV30 with TRBJ1-2, with D perhaps matching TRBD1 (5 bases). Per the germline V gene, CDR1 is GTSNPN and CDR2 is SVGIG (reference sequence). The CDR3 contains 12 residues. Trimming cost V 5 bases and J 4 bases, with 11 bases left between them. The CDR3 reads CAWFDSPYGYTF. The CDR3 DNA follows: TGTGCCTGGTTCGACAGCCCCTATGGCTACACCTTC.

This clone came up once. The chain combines TRBV27 with TRBJ2-3; 16 bases agree with TRBD2. Looked up from germline, CDR1 is MNHEY and CDR2 is SMNVEV (reference sequence). V shed 4 bases, J shed 0 bases, and the junction held 13 bases outside the gene matches. The CDR3 consists of 21 residues. The CDR3 sequence is CASSSAPGLAGGPSSTDTQYF. Written as DNA, the CDR3 is TGTGCCAGCAGTTCCGCCCCGGGACTAGCGGGAGGGCCTTCTAGCACAGATACGCAGTATTTT.